Shown below are 22 T cell receptor beta chains from a single sample sequenced in a study of CXCR3-negative and CXCR3-positive naive CD8 T cells. The TRB cDNA libraries were prepared by 5' RACE with UMI labels. TCRdb re-called the 5' RACE reads and gives one entry per CDR3 protein, without DNA. This sample's clone table lists over 95,000 distinct CDR3 sequences. Overall study findings and caveats: Relative to CXCR3-negative naive cells, CXCR3-positive naive cells had more hydrophobic TRB CDR3s.

No cognate antigen is known for these TCRs. Sequencing was carried out using naive CXCR3+ CD8+ T cells from blood. As to subset: CD45RO-CCR7+CD27+CD95- naive CD8+ T cells expressing CXCR3 (TNR3+). These receptors were collected from a human donor in good health. Some clones in this sample may be carry-over from other donors' samples.

This chain joins TRBV7-9 and TRBJ2-7; TCRdb's D gene call, TRBD2, goes unchecked for lack of DNA. The CDR3 has 16 residues. Germline lookup yields CDR1 SEHNR and CDR2 FQNEAQ (reference sequence). CDR3: CASSSTSSGGAYEQYF.

The gene calls are TRBV7-9 and TRBJ2-3. Germline V gene sequence: CDR1 SEHNR, CDR2 FQNEAQ (reference sequence). This CDR3 contains 12 residues. CDR3 protein: CASSLLSDTQYF.

This chain joins TRBV19 and TRBJ2-7. Germline values: CDR1 LNHDA, CDR2 SQIVND (reference sequence). CDR3 length equals 14 residues. The CDR3 sequence: CASSPDALEYEQYF.

The V call is TRBV5-1, the J call TRBJ1-1. Germline V gene sequence: CDR1 SGHRS, CDR2 YFSETQ. The CDR3 is made up of 14 amino acids. CDR3 in amino acids: CASSLEGANTEAFF.

V usage is TRBV5-1 and J usage is TRBJ2-5; TCRdb's D gene call, TRBD1, goes unchecked for lack of DNA. Germline assignment: CDR1 SGHRS and CDR2 YFSETQ. The CDR3 totals 15 residues. The CDR3 reads CASTSSGGPQETQYF.

The rearrangement links TRBV28 to TRBJ2-3; TCRdb names TRBD1, which stays unverified in the absence of DNA. Germline V lookup: CDR1 MDHEN, CDR2 SYDVKM. The CDR3 spans 17 residues. This CDR3 reads CASSLYAAGPRSDTQYF.

The chain combines TRBV7-6 with TRBJ2-5; TCRdb outputs TRBD1, but without DNA this stays unchecked. The germline V gene encodes CDR1 SGHVS and CDR2 FNYEAQ. This CDR3 region has 15 residues. CDR3 loop: CASSRTGGGGETQYF.

The chain links TRBV2 to TRBJ2-1; absent DNA, TCRdb's TRBD1 call cannot be checked. Germline values: CDR1 SNHLY, CDR2 FYNNEI. The CDR3 runs to 15 residues. The CDR3 is CASGGGSVSYNDQFF.

The V and J genes are TRBV4-2 and TRBJ2-7; lacking DNA, the TRBD2 call made by TCRdb goes unchecked. The CDR3 spans 17 residues. Looked up from germline, CDR1 is LGHNA and CDR2 is YNFKEQ. This CDR3 reads CASSQETSGGYYYEQYF.

The chain recombines TRBV7-9 with TRBJ2-5; absent DNA, TCRdb's TRBD2 call cannot be checked. Germline values: CDR1 SEHNR, CDR2 FQNEAQ (reference sequence). The CDR3 is made up of 16 amino acids. Here the CDR3 reads CASSSDSGNIQETQYF.

The CDR3 sequence: CASSLWRGTYEQYF. The chain links TRBV28 to TRBJ2-7; TCRdb names TRBD1, which stays unverified in the absence of DNA. Germline CDR1 MDHEN, CDR2 SYDVKM. The CDR3 loop spans 14 amino acids.

CDR3 in amino acids: CASSLATGPTDTQYF. This sequence joins TRBV7-3 and TRBJ2-3; the TRBD1 assignment by TCRdb is unverifiable without DNA. The CDR3 is 15 amino acids. Germline V CDR1 and CDR2: SGHTA, FQGTGA.

The chain uses TRBV6-1 and TRBJ2-3; TCRdb proposes TRBD2, but this gene call is untestable without DNA. The germline V gene encodes CDR1 MNHNS and CDR2 SASEGT. CDR3 length: 15 residues. The CDR3 protein is CASRRLAGSTDTQYF.

The chain has TRBV9 and TRBJ2-3; TCRdb designates TRBD2, a call that cannot be tested without DNA. CDR3 length: 17 amino acids. Germline V gene lookup returns CDR1 SGDLS and CDR2 YYNGEE. CDR3 residues: CASSEMGPGDSTDTQYF.

The rearrangement uses TRBV29-1 and TRBJ1-2; TCRdb calls TRBD1, which cannot be checked without DNA. CDR3 length: 11 amino acids. Germline lookup yields CDR1 SQVTM and CDR2 ANQGSEA. CDR3 region: CSVVLGRDGTF.

The chain joins TRBV27 to TRBJ2-2; TCRdb gives TRBD2 as the D gene, but with no DNA this cannot be confirmed. CDR1 is MNHEY, CDR2 SMNVEV, per germline (reference sequence). This CDR3 contains 15 residues. This chain's CDR3 is CASRLAGAVTGELFF.

V usage is TRBV28 and J usage is TRBJ2-1; TCRdb's assignment of TRBD2 cannot be checked, as there is no DNA. The CDR3 covers 15 residues. CDR1 is MDHEN and CDR2 is SYDVKM in the germline V gene. CDR3 residues: CASSLAGTYYNEQFF.

The V call is TRBV15, the J call TRBJ1-4; TCRdb's D gene call, TRBD1, goes unchecked for lack of DNA. This CDR3 is built from 17 residues. The V gene's germline CDR1 is LNHNV and CDR2 YYDKDF (reference sequence). The CDR3 here is CATSPPGQGPTNEKLFF.

CDR3 sequence reads: CASSFRRTGASYEQYF. V gene TRBV6-6 combines with J gene TRBJ2-7; TCRdb picks TRBD1, but there is no DNA to check that call. Per germline, CDR1 MNHNY and CDR2 SVGAGI (reference sequence). The CDR3 totals 16 residues.

The chain links TRBV6-4 to TRBJ2-1; TCRdb proposes TRBD2, but this gene call is untestable without DNA. The CDR3 runs 14 residues. Germline values: CDR1 MRHNA, CDR2 SNTAGT. The CDR3 spells CASSDAGTSGEQFF.

This rearrangement joins TRBV7-9 to TRBJ2-7; TCRdb names TRBD1, which stays unverified in the absence of DNA. The germline CDR1 and CDR2 sequences are SEHNR and FQNEAQ (reference sequence). CDR3 size: 13 residues. The CDR3 sequence: CASSSGRTYEQYF.

This chain uses TRBV20-1 with TRBJ2-3; the TRBD2 assignment by TCRdb is unverifiable without DNA. This CDR3 spans 17 amino acids. In germline, CDR1 is DFQATT, CDR2 SNEGSKA (reference sequence). CDR3 sequence reads: CSARIIWTSESTDTQYF.